This TCR beta chain was sequenced in a study of vaccination and CD4 T cells after COVID-19. Background on the study: According to the study, participants were given two doses of BNT162b2 or mRNA-1273 vaccine.

About this clonotype: The antigen is undetermined.

Described treatment: roughly 11-day PBMC culture with coronavirus spike peptide pools or control peptides (ViraFEST assay). An Oncomine TCR Beta short-read assay was used to sequence the DNA from cultured CD4+ T cells. One entry per CDR3 protein results from TCRdb running MiXCR on the PCR reads. Of approximately 20,000 distinct CDR3 sequences listed, more than 70% are singletons. Per germline, CDR1 DFQATT and CDR2 SNEGSKA (reference sequence). The V gene lost 3 bases and the J gene lost 2 bases, with 16 bases spanning the gap. CDR3 size: 15 residues. This clonotype was sampled from a human donor who received a COVID-19 vaccine. The chain combines TRBV20-1 with TRBJ1-2, with a tentative D call TRBD1 (6 bases). The starting material was CD4+ T cells from blood, cultured in vitro, obtained after SARS-CoV-2 vaccination. The CDR3 spells CSAREPGRGNYGYTF. CDR3 nucleotides: TGCAGTGCTAGGGAACCCGGTAGGGGGAACTATGGCTACACCTTC.